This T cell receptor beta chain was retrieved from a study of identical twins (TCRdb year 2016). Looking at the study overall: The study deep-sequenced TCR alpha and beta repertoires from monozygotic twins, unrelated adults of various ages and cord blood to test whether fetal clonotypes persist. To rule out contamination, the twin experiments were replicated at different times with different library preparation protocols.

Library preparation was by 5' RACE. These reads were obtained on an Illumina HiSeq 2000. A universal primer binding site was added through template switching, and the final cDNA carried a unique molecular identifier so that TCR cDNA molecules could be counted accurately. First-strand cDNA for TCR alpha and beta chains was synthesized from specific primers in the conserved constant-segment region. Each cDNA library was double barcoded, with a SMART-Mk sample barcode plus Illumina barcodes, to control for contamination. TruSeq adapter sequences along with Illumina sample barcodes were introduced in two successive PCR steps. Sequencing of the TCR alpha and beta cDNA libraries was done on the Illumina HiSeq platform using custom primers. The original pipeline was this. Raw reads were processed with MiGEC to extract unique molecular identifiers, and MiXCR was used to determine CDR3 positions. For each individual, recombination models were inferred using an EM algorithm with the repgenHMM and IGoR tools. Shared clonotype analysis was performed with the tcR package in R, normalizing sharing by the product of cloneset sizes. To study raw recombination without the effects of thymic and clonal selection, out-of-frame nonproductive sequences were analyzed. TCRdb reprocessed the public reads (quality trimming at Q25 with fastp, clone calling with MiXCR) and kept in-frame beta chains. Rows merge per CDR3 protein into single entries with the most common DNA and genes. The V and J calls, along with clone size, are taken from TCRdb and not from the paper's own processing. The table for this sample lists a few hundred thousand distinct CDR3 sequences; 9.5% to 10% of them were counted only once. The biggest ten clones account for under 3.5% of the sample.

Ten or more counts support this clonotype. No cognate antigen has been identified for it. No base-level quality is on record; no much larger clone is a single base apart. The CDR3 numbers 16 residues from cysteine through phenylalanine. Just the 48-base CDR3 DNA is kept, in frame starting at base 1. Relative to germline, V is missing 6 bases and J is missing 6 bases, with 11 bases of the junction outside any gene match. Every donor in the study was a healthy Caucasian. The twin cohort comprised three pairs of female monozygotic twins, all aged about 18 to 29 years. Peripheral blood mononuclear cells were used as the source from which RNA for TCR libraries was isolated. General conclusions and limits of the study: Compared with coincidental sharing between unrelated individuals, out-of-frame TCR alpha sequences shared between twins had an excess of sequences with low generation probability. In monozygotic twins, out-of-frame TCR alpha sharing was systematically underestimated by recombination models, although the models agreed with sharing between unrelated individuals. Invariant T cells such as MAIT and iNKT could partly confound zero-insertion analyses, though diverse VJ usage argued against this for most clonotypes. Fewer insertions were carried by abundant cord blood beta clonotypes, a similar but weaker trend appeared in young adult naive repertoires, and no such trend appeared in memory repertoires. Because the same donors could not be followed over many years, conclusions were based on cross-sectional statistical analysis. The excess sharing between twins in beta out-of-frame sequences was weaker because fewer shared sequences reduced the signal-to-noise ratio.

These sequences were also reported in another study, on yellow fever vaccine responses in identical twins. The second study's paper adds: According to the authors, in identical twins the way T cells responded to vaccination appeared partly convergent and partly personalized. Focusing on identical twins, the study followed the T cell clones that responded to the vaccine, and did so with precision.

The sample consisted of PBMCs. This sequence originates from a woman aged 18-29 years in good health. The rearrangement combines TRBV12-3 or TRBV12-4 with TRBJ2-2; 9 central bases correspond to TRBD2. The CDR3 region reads CASSSTLAGYPGELFF. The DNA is TGTGCCAGCAGCTCCACCCTAGCGGGATATCCCGGGGAGCTGTTTTTT.